The TCR beta chain under discussion was sequenced for a study of control samples from healthy donors and cancer patients. The data were produced by immunoSEQ multiplex PCR, yet TCRdb's version contains in-frame clones alone and is incomplete. The data contain around 64,000 clones, approximately 89% of them singletons. The V end lost 3 bases, the J end lost 0 bases, and 9 bases lay between the germline ends. Germline-derived CDR1 and CDR2 are SGHRS and YFSETQ. The CDR3 covers 15 residues. The chain combines TRBV5-1 with TRBJ1-4, with D perhaps matching TRBD1 (5 bases). Material for sequencing was PBMCs. This sequence originates from a man aged 55 to 70 with colorectal cancer. This CDR3 reads CASSSGRTTNEKLFF. The CDR3 coding sequence is TGCGCCAGCAGCTCGGGACGGACAACTAATGAAAAACTGTTTTTT.